The 9 T cell receptor beta chains listed next were all sequenced from one sample in a study of monozygotic twins with inflammatory bowel disease. TCRdb reworked the 5' RACE reads into one entry per CDR3 protein, no DNA. The sample has around 230,000 distinct CDR3 sequences. Material for sequencing was blood. The origin of the receptors is a human donor with ulcerative colitis or Crohn's disease, or a healthy co-twin of an affected twin (not recorded which).

CDR3 protein: CASSRISGGDYEQYF. The rearrangement joins TRBV4-1 to TRBJ2-7; without DNA, the TCRdb call of TRBD2 cannot be checked. The CDR3 length is 15 residues. Germline loops: CDR1 MGHRA, CDR2 YSYEKL.

The chain couples TRBV6-5 to TRBJ2-3; TCRdb returns TRBD1, unconfirmable since there is no DNA. The CDR3 extends over 16 amino acids. Germline CDR1 is MNHEY and CDR2 is SVGAGI. The CDR3 reads CASSYAGRGPGDTQYF.

This chain links TRBV19 with TRBJ1-5. The CDR3 has 14 amino acids. CDR1 LNHDA and CDR2 SQIVND come from the germline V gene (reference sequence). The CDR3 region is CASSQQLSNQPQHF.

This chain connects TRBV3-1 to TRBJ1-5; the D call of TRBD1 rests on TCRdb alone, since no DNA is present to check it. Germline lookup yields CDR1 LGHDT and CDR2 YNNKEL (reference sequence). The CDR3 is 19 amino acids. CDR3 in amino acids: CASSQDRVGRQTSNQPQHF.

The genes are TRBV12-3 or TRBV12-4 and TRBJ2-3; the TCRdb call, TRBD2, lacks DNA for checking. This CDR3 has 19 amino acids. CDR3 protein: CASSSRGSPWGGDTDTQYF.

The chain is built from TRBV6-5 and TRBJ2-2. Germline CDR1 MNHEY, CDR2 SVGAGI. CDR3 length: 11 amino acids. This CDR3 reads CASTSGGELFF.

The V call is TRBV5-4, the J call TRBJ1-1. Per germline, CDR1 SGHNT and CDR2 YYREEE (reference sequence). There are 16 residues in the CDR3. The CDR3 sequence: CASSTTQGRMNTEAFF.

Here the CDR3 reads CASSVGGNTGELFF. This chain connects TRBV9 to TRBJ2-2. The CDR3 covers 14 residues. Germline V gene sequence: CDR1 SGDLS, CDR2 YYNGEE.

The rearrangement links TRBV18 to TRBJ2-3; TCRdb picks TRBD2, but there is no DNA to check that call. The CDR3 extends over 15 amino acids. Looked up from germline, CDR1 is KGHSH and CDR2 is LQKENI. The CDR3 reads CASSPPASGGDTQYF.